The entry below describes one T cell receptor (beta chain). Its antigen is unknown. The data originate from a study of T cell responses to AZD1222 COVID-19 vaccine. Study-wide results and limits: There were repertoire samples only from the period after the peak T cell response. Spike-specific TCR breadth and depth rose after two AZD1222 doses. Clonal diversity may have been underestimated in mostly white British donors.

It was second doses at about 4 or about 12 weeks that were pooled. V was trimmed by 4 bases and J by 4 bases, leaving 15 bases between them. This CDR3 spans 15 amino acids. Germline V gene lookup returns CDR1 LGHNA and CDR2 YSLEER. Produced via immunoSEQ multiplex PCR; TCRdb's table is partial and in-frame only. This table holds about 150,000 clones, around 90% found once. This rearrangement joins TRBV4-3 to TRBJ2-3, with D possibly matching TRBD2 (6 bases). The receptor comes from an adult who received the AZD1222 COVID-19 vaccine. The specimen comprised peripheral blood, sampled 28 days after the second AZD1222 dose. In DNA form, the CDR3 reads TGCGCCAGCAGCCCGAGACTAGGTGAGGCAGATACGCAGTATTTT. Translated: CASSPRLGEADTQYF.